Shown below are 3 T cell receptor beta chains from a single sample sequenced in a study of cytomegalovirus exposure and HLA in healthy donors. Method: immunoSEQ multiplex PCR; TCRdb's copy keeps in-frame clones and lacks some. The sample includes more than 95,000 clones, nearly 90% seen only once; the top ten take approximately 1.1%. The sequencing sample was made of PBMCs. Every receptor here comes from a woman between 18 and 29 years old in good health and CMV-seronegative.

This clone has just one count. This sequence joins TRBV4-2 and TRBJ2-2; weak D call: TRBD2 (6 bases). Per the germline V gene, CDR1 is LGHNA and CDR2 is YNFKEQ. Trimming took 0 bases from V and 4 from J, leaving 15 bases between them. This CDR3 is 17 amino acids long. This chain's CDR3 is CASSQDQTGDRTGELFF. In nucleotides, the CDR3 is TGTGCCAGCAGCCAAGATCAAACGGGAGACCGCACCGGGGAGCTGTTTTTT.

This clone was recorded a few times. The chain joins TRBV6-1 to TRBJ1-6, with D perhaps matching TRBD1 (6 bases). V shed 8 bases and J shed 4 bases, with 12 bases lying between them. The CDR3 spans 14 residues. Germline CDR1 MNHNS, CDR2 SASEGT. CDR3 in amino acids: CASGRTEYNSPLHF. CDR3 sequence (DNA): TGTGCCAGCGGCCGGACAGAGTATAATTCACCCCTCCACTTT.

The rearrangement joins TRBV18 to TRBJ1-1, with TRBD1 matching 7 bases. With 0 bases clipped from V and 0 bases from J, the junction kept 7 bases outside the gene matches. The CDR3 covers 17 residues. Per the germline V gene, CDR1 is KGHSH and CDR2 is LQKENI. CDR3 in DNA: TGTGCCAGCTCACCACCGCGGACAGGAGTCTTGAACACTGAAGCTTTCTTT. Translating it yields CASSPPRTGVLNTEAFF. The full variable domain, completed using reference TRBV18 and TRBJ1-1, is NAGVMQNPRHLVRRRGQEARLRCSPMKGHSHVYWYRQLPEEGLKFMVYLQKENIIDESGMPKERFSAEFPKEGPSILRIQQVVRGDSAAYFCASSPPRTGVLNTEAFFGQGTRLTVV.